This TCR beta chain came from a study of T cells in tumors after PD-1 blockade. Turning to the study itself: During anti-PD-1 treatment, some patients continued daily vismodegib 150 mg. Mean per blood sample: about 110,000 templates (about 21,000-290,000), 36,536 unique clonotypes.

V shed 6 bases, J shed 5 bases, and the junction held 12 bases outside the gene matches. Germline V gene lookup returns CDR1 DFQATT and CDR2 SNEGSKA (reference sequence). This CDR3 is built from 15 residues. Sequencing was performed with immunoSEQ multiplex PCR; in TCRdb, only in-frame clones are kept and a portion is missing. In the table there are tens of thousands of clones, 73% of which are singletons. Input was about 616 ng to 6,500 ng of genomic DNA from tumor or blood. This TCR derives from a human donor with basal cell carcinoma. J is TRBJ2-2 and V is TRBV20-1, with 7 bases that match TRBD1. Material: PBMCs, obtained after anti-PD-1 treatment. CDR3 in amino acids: CSASRAGGLTGELFF. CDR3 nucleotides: TGCAGTGCCAGTAGGGCAGGGGGTTTAACCGGGGAGCTGTTTTTT.